Following are 16 T cell receptor beta chains from one sample sequenced in a study of tumor-infiltrating lymphocytes in primary liver carcinoma (TCRdb year 2017). RNA from unsorted whole blood was extracted with TRIzol reagent, and germline DNA was obtained with the DNeasy Blood & Tissue kit. Sequencing took place on an Illumina HiSeq 2500. Using a constant-region primer and ProtoScript II reverse transcriptase, TCRbeta-specific cDNA was reverse-transcribed from roughly 460 ng total RNA. Three nested multiplex PCR rounds, following a slightly modified ARM-PCR procedure, were used to build the TCRbeta libraries. The first two PCR rounds used multiplex TRBV1-TRBV30 forward primers with a Cbeta reverse primer, each for about 9 cycles. Using fastp trimming at Q25 and MiXCR clonotype assembly, TCRdb reanalyzed the public sequencing data and kept in-frame beta chains. Under each unique CDR3 protein, matching rows form one entry showing the most common genes and DNA. The sample includes over 250,000 distinct CDR3 sequences, with around three fifths observed a single time. Jointly, the top ten make up 17% of the sample.

Sequencing was done on a sample of peripheral blood. These receptors originate from a woman in her 30s with primary liver carcinoma and hepatitis B virus infection.

The chain couples TRBV6-2 or TRBV6-3 to TRBJ2-7; perhaps TRBD2 as D (6 bases). Per the germline V gene, CDR1 is MNHEY and CDR2 is SVGEGT. The CDR3 is 15 amino acids. Trimming took off 6 bases at V and 5 bases at J, with 20 bases between the two ends. The CDR3 protein is CASSPHGRGTHEQYF. The CDR3 DNA is TGTGCCAGCAGCCCTCACGGGAGAGGGACCCACGAGCAGTACTTC.

In regard to this clonotype: A much larger clone differs by one base, so this may be a read error. The chain links TRBV6-6 to TRBJ1-1; D not certain. Trimming took off 10 bases at V and 3 bases at J, with 12 bases between the two ends. Germline assignment: CDR1 MNHNY and CDR2 SVGAGI (reference sequence). The CDR3 is 12 residues long. This chain's CDR3 is CANILRDTEAFF. In DNA form, the CDR3 reads TGTGCCAACATTCTACGGGACACTGAAGCTTTCTTT.

The chain uses TRBV6-5 and TRBJ2-1, with no clear D. V shed 0 bases and J shed 13 bases, with 13 bases lying between them. Looked up from germline, CDR1 is MNHEY and CDR2 is SVGAGI. The CDR3 consists of 13 residues. Here the CDR3 DNA reads TGTGCCAGCAGTTACTCCCCGGACGTCGTTCAGTTCTTC. It specifies CASSYSPDVVQFF.

In the case of this clonotype: A much larger clone lies one base from this, so it may be a read error. Likely a read error: the CDR3 ends without its conserved phenylalanine or tryptophan. V usage is TRBV29-1 and J usage is TRBJ2-2; 10 nucleotides align to TRBD1. With V trimmed by 1 base and J by 5 bases, 1 base remained unmatched. Germline values: CDR1 SQVTM, CDR2 ANQGSEA. The CDR3 sequence is 14 residues long. CDR3 residues: CSVEVGQGTGELFY. CDR3 DNA: TGCAGCGTTGAAGTGGGACAGGGGACCGGGGAGCTGTTTTAT.

Details on this clonotype: A much larger clone lies a single base off, so this may be a read error. The chain joins TRBV6-5 to TRBJ2-6; the D is unclear. This CDR3 has 12 residues. Germline CDR1 reads MNHEY; CDR2 reads SVGAGI. This CDR3 reads CTSSKGANVLTF. In DNA form, the CDR3 reads TGTACCAGCAGTAAAGGGGCCAACGTCCTGACTTTC.

J is TRBJ2-5 and V is TRBV6-5; D remains unclear. The length of the CDR3 is 16 residues. Germline CDR1 reads MNHEY; CDR2 reads SVGAGI. Trimming shortened V by 5 bases and J by 0 bases, and 16 bases separated the two germline ends. The CDR3 protein is CASSTWISWDQETQYF. CDR3 in DNA: TGTGCCAGCAGTACGTGGATAAGCTGGGACCAAGAGACCCAGTACTTC.

Note on this clonotype: It is likely a read error, because the conserved phenylalanine at the end of the CDR3 is missing. V gene TRBV6-2 or TRBV6-3 combines with J gene TRBJ2-1, with 7 positions matching TRBD2. This CDR3 contains 17 residues. Germline V CDR1 and CDR2: MNHEY, SVGEGT. Germline trimming cut 7 bases from V and 5 bases from J; bases unmatched to any gene: 17. CDR3 protein: CASTPLAGAWGNNEQFL. In nucleotides, the CDR3 is TGTGCCAGCACCCCCTTGGCGGGAGCTTGGGGGAACAATGAGCAGTTCCTC.

About this clonotype: Without the conserved terminal phenylalanine or tryptophan, this CDR3 likely stems from a read error. The chain recombines TRBV29-1 with TRBJ2-5, with D possibly called TRBD1 or TRBD2 (5 bases each). Germline V lookup: CDR1 SQVTM, CDR2 ANQGSEA. The CDR3 has 15 amino acids. Trimming pared 5 bases from V and 11 bases from J, leaving 27 bases between. The CDR3 protein is CSVIKPGPSENTQYS. The CDR3 nucleotides are TGCAGCGTTATCAAACCGGGACCCTCTGAGAACACTCAGTACTCC.

The J gene is TRBJ2-7, the V gene TRBV19; 8 bases fit TRBD1. Germline CDR1 is LNHDA and CDR2 is SQIVND (reference sequence). CDR3 length: 13 amino acids. V dropped 7 bases and J dropped 3; count of bases not matched to a gene: 5. This CDR3 reads CASNVDRGYEQYF. In DNA form, the CDR3 reads TGTGCCAGTAATGTCGACAGGGGCTACGAGCAGTACTTC. Using reference TRBV19 and TRBJ2-7 for the parts outside the CDR3, the full variable domain is DGGITQSPKYLFRKEGQNVTLSCEQNLNHDAMYWYRQDPGQGLRLIYYSQIVNDFQKGDIAEGYSVSREKKESFPLTVTSAQKNPTAFYLCASNVDRGYEQYFGPGTRLTVT.

Comments on this clonotype: A much more abundant neighbour one base away suggests this may be a read error. The conserved phenylalanine or tryptophan is not found at the CDR3 terminus, so this likely reflects a read error. The chain is built from TRBV4-3 and TRBJ2-7, with a weak D call TRBD1 (6 bases). The CDR3 is 15 amino acids. Germline loops: CDR1 LGHNA, CDR2 YSLEER. V gave up 4 bases and J gave up 3 bases, with 16 bases separating them. The CDR3 region has the DNA TGCGCCAGCAGCCCAGGACGTGGGACACTCTACGAGCAGTACTTA. Its translation: CASSPGRGTLYEQYL.

The rearrangement links TRBV5-1 to TRBJ2-7, with TRBD2 as a possible D gene (6 bases). This CDR3 contains 15 residues. Trimming removed 0 bases at V and 2 bases at J, with 12 bases between. Germline CDR1 is SGHRS and CDR2 is YFSETQ. CDR3 bases: TGCGCCAGCAGCTTGGGGGACTCCAATCCCTACGAGCAGTACTTC. Translating gives CASSLGDSNPYEQYF.

Concerning this clonotype: A much bigger clone sits one base away, suggesting this may be a read error. The CDR3 end shows no conserved phenylalanine or tryptophan, and so a read error is likely. The chain joins TRBV12-3 or TRBV12-4 to TRBJ2-3; D is undetermined. The V gene lost 2 bases and the J gene lost 2 bases, with 5 bases spanning the gap. The CDR3 loop spans 13 amino acids. CDR3: CASSLQITDTQYS. In DNA form, the CDR3 reads TGTGCCAGCAGTTTACAGATCACAGATACGCAGTATTCT.

This clonotype was counted a few times. The chain couples TRBV6-2 or TRBV6-3 to TRBJ2-3, with TRBD1 as a possible D gene (5 bases). Germline V gene sequence: CDR1 MNHEY, CDR2 SVGEGT. This CDR3 comprises 15 residues. V shed 4 bases and J shed 1 base, with 12 bases lying between them. The CDR3 loop is CASSSPDNGTDTQYF. CDR3 sequence (DNA): TGTGCCAGCAGTTCCCCGGACAATGGCACAGATACGCAGTATTTT.

This chain joins TRBV7-8 and TRBJ1-5; D call uncertain. CDR1 is SGHVS and CDR2 is FQNEAQ in the germline V gene. This CDR3 region has 14 residues. V shed 2 bases and J shed 4 bases, with 9 bases lying between them. CDR3 sequence: CASSLMSVNQPQHF. CDR3 nucleotide sequence: TGTGCCAGCAGCTTAATGTCAGTAAATCAGCCCCAGCATTTT.

This clonotype showed up just a few times. The chain uses TRBV5-6 and TRBJ2-5; no definite D call. Germline V gene data show CDR1 as SGHDT and CDR2 as YYEEEE. The CDR3 has 12 amino acids. V was pared by 2 bases and J by 3 bases, with 5 bases between. CDR3 sequence (DNA): TGTGCCAGCAGCTTTGGGGAAGAGACCCAGTACTTC. Amino acids: CASSFGEETQYF.

This clonotype was counted a few times. The chain carries TRBV4-3 and TRBJ2-3, with D tentatively TRBD2 (5 bases). Germline V gene data show CDR1 as LGHNA and CDR2 as YSLEER. The CDR3 runs 13 residues. Trimming pared 5 bases from V and 4 bases from J, leaving 10 bases between. The CDR3 DNA reads TGCGCCAGCAGCAATACTAGACCAGATACGCAGTATTTT. This sequence encodes CASSNTRPDTQYF.